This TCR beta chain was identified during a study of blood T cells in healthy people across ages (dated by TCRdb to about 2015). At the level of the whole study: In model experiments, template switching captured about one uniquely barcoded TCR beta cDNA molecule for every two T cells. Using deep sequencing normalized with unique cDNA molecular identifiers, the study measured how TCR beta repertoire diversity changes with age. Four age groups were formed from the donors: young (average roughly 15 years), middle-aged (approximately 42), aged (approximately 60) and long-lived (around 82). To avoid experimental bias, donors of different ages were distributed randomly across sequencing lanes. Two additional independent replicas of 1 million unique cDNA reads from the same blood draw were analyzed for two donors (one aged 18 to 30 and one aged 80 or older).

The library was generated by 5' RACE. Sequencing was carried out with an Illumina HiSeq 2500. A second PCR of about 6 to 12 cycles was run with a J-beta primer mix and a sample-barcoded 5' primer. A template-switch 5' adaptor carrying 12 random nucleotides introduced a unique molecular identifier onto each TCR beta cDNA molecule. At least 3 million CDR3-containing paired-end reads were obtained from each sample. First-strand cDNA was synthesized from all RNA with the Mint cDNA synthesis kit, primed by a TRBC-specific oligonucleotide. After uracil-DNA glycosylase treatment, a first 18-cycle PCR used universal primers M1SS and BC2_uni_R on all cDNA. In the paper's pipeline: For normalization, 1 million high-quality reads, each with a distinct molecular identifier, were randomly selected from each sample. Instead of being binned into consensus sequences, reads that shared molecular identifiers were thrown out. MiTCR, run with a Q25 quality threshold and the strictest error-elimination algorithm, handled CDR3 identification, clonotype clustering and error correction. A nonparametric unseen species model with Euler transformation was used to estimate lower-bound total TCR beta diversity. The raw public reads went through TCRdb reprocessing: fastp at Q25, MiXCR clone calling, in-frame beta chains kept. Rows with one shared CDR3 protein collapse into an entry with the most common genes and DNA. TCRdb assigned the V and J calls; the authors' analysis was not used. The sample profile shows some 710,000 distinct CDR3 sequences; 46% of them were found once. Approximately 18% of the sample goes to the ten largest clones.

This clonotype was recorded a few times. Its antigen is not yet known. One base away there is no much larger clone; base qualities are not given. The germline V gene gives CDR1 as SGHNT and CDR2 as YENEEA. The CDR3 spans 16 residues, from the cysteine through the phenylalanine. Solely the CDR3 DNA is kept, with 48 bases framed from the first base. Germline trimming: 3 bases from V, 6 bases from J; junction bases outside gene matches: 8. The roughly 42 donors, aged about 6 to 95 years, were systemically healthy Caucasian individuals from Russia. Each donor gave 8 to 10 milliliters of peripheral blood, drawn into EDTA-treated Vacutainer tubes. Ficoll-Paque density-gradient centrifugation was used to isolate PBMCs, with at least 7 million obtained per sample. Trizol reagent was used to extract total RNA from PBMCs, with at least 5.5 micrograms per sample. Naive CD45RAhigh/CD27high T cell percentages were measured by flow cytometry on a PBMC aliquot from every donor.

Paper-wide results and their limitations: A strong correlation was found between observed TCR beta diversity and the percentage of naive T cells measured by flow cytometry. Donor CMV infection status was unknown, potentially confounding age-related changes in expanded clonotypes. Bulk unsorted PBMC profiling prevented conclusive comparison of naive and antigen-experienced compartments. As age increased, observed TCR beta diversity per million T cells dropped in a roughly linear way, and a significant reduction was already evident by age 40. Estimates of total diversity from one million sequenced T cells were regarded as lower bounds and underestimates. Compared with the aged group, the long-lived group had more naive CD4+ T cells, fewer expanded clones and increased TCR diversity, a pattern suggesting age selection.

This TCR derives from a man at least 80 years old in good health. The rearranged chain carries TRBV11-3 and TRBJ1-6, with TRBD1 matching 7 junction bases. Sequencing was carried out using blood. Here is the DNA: TGTGCCAGCAGCTTTTCACCGGGACAGCTTAATTCACCCCTCCACTTT. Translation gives CASSFSPGQLNSPLHF.